This entry lists 17 T cell receptor beta chains sequenced from one sample in a study of blood T cell repertoires in COVID-19. This table comes from immunoSEQ multiplex PCR, and its TCRdb copy is limited to in-frame clones, with some not included. This table has roughly 120,000 clones, roughly nine tenths appearing once. Sequencing input: peripheral blood. The receptor source for this set is a man between 40 and 49 years old with acute or convalescent COVID-19.

This clone appeared a few times. J is TRBJ1-1 and V is TRBV2; tentatively, D is TRBD1 (6 bases). From germline, CDR1 is SNHLY and CDR2 FYNNEI. The ends were cut back, 6 bases at V and 6 bases at J, with 20 bases in the middle. This CDR3 contains 15 residues. CDR3 protein: CASSPSWDIKAEAFF. As DNA, the CDR3 is TGTGCCAGCAGCCCTTCCTGGGACATTAAAGCTGAAGCTTTCTTT.

This clone was recorded only once. This chain uses TRBV7-8 with TRBJ2-5, with D possibly being TRBD1 (8 bases). Trimming stripped 1 base from V and 7 bases from J, with 19 bases between. Per the germline V gene, CDR1 is SGHVS and CDR2 is FQNEAQ. This CDR3 has 16 amino acids. Written as DNA, the CDR3 is TGTGCCAGCAGCTTAGATGGCGGGACAGGCGGGGGGACCCAGTACTTC. Residues: CASSLDGGTGGGTQYF.

The genes are TRBV6-2 or TRBV6-3 and TRBJ2-3; no clear D gene. The germline V gene encodes CDR1 MNHEY and CDR2 SVGEGT. CDR3 length: 13 amino acids. V was cut by 2 bases and J by 6 bases, with 9 bases left in between. The CDR3 coding sequence is TGTGCCAGCAGTTACGGTCTGAGGGATACGCAGTATTTT. Protein sequence: CASSYGLRDTQYF.

The rearrangement links TRBV29-1 to TRBJ2-1, with 7 positions matching TRBD2. V trimming: 7 bases; J trimming: 9 bases; junction bases outside the gene matches: 9. Per germline, CDR1 SQVTM and CDR2 ANQGSEA. The CDR3 runs 12 residues. DNA for the CDR3: TGCAGCGCCCGGGAGGCAGGCGGTGAGCAGTTCTTC. Residues: CSAREAGGEQFF.

The chain has TRBV30 and TRBJ2-1; D remains unclear. The CDR3 loop spans 11 amino acids. Germline assignment: CDR1 GTSNPN and CDR2 SVGIG (reference sequence). The V gene lost 2 bases and the J gene lost 7 bases, with 6 bases spanning the gap. Here the CDR3 reads CAWSRANEQFF. The CDR3 DNA follows: TGTGCCTGGAGTAGAGCGAATGAGCAGTTCTTC.

This chain joins TRBV9 and TRBJ2-6; 9 bases are a match to TRBD1. This CDR3 region has 16 residues. Trimming at V came to 3 bases and at J to 2 bases, leaving 3 bases not matched to a gene. The germline V gene encodes CDR1 SGDLS and CDR2 YYNGEE. In DNA, the CDR3 is TGTGCCAGCAGCGCGACAGGGGGAACTGGGGCCAACGTCCTGACTTTC. Translated: CASSATGGTGANVLTF.

This clone was found once. The gene calls are TRBV25-1 and TRBJ1-3; D not certain. CDR1 and CDR2 (germline): MGHDK, SYGVNS. The ends were cut back, 7 bases at V and 0 bases at J, with 16 bases in the middle. This CDR3 has 16 amino acids. The chain's CDR3 is CASTEGSKISGNTIYF. The CDR3 DNA reads as TGTGCCAGCACAGAGGGCAGCAAAATCTCTGGAAACACCATATATTTT.

The chain uses TRBV6-6 and TRBJ2-3; TRBD1 matches 7 bases. The CDR3 is 15 residues long. V shed 6 bases, J shed 2 bases, and the junction held 8 bases outside the gene matches. Germline CDR1 is MNHNY and CDR2 is SVGAGI (reference sequence). CDR3 nucleotides: TGTGCCAGCAGACCGACAGGGTTGAACACAGATACGCAGTATTTT. Residues: CASRPTGLNTDTQYF.

The rearrangement uses TRBV28 and TRBJ2-1; 7 bases line up with TRBD1. Germline V gene data show CDR1 as MDHEN and CDR2 as SYDVKM. This CDR3 comprises 12 residues. The ends lost 8 bases at V and 6 bases at J; junction bases unmatched: 4. The chain's CDR3 is CASGDRVNEQFF. In DNA form, the CDR3 reads TGTGCCAGCGGAGACAGGGTCAATGAGCAGTTCTTC.

V usage is TRBV18 and J usage is TRBJ1-1; 7 bases map to TRBD1. CDR1 is KGHSH, CDR2 LQKENI, per germline. This CDR3 spans 18 amino acids. After removal of 6 bases from V and 0 bases from J, the junction contained 16 bases not matched to a gene. The DNA of the CDR3 is TGTGCCAGCTCCGCTTCCCAGCCAGGGGGGTTGATGAACACTGAAGCTTTCTTT. This encodes CASSASQPGGLMNTEAFF.

This clone has more than one count but fewer than ten. The CDR3 sequence: CASSPPNPHTGESDTEAFF. For the CDR3, the DNA is TGTGCCAGCAGCCCCCCCAATCCTCATACAGGGGAATCGGACACTGAAGCTTTCTTT. The chain uses TRBV21-1 and TRBJ1-1; the table's D call, TRBD1, has no DNA check behind it. TRBV21-1 is labeled a pseudogene. CDR3 length: 19 residues.

The rearrangement joins TRBV5-1 to TRBJ2-2; TRBD2 matches 10 bases. V gave up 1 base and J gave up 7 bases; unmatched junction bases: 7. Germline CDR1 and CDR2: SGHRS and YFSETQ. This CDR3 contains 16 residues. Here the CDR3 DNA reads TGCGCCAGCAGCTTGCAACTAGCGGGAATGGGCGGGGAGCTGTTTTTT. Protein product: CASSLQLAGMGGELFF.

The J gene is TRBJ2-5, the V gene TRBV30, with 7 bases matching TRBD1. Per the germline V gene, CDR1 is GTSNPN and CDR2 is SVGIG (reference sequence). V lost 2 bases to trimming and J lost 3 bases; unmatched junction nucleotides: 3. This CDR3 is 13 amino acids long. The CDR3 region has the DNA TGTGCCTGGAGTTGGGACAGTAAAGAGACCCAGTACTTC. Amino acids: CAWSWDSKETQYF.

The rearrangement uses TRBV25-1 and TRBJ2-1, with 8 bases lining up with TRBD1. The CDR3 has 15 residues. With 3 bases clipped from V and 2 bases from J, the junction kept 3 bases outside the gene matches. Germline CDR1 MGHDK, CDR2 SYGVNS. CDR3 nucleotides: TGTGCCAGCAGTGACGCAGGGGGCGCCTACAATGAGCAGTTCTTC. This encodes CASSDAGGAYNEQFF.

The rearrangement links TRBV9 to TRBJ1-6; unclear D gene. Germline V CDR1 and CDR2: SGDLS, YYNGEE. Trimming left V 3 bases short and J 7 bases short, with 17 bases between. This CDR3 is built from 16 residues. The CDR3 sequence is CASSEGDRLWNSPLHF. The DNA for the CDR3 is TGTGCCAGCAGCGAGGGAGACCGTCTTTGGAATTCACCCCTCCACTTT.

The chain employs TRBV27 and TRBJ2-2; 14 bases align to TRBD2. Germline CDR1 is MNHEY and CDR2 is SMNVEV (reference sequence). The J segment lost 5 bases and the V segment lost 0 bases, leaving 8 bases of the junction unmatched. The CDR3 sequence is 19 residues long. In nucleotides, the CDR3 is TGTGCCAGCAGTTTATCGGTGGGACTAGCGGGAGTGGGGACCGGGGAGCTGTTTTTT. Translation gives CASSLSVGLAGVGTGELFF.

The rearrangement joins TRBV5-1 to TRBJ2-7, with 8 bases identical to TRBD2. Germline CDR1 SGHRS, CDR2 YFSETQ. The CDR3 runs to 15 residues. V dropped 4 bases and J dropped 6; count of bases not matched to a gene: 12. CDR3 region: CASSPRDIREGEQYF. As DNA, the CDR3 is TGCGCCAGCAGCCCCCGGGACATTCGGGAGGGCGAGCAGTACTTC.